This T cell receptor beta chain was sequenced for a study of cytomegalovirus exposure and HLA in healthy donors. PCR used 60 Vbeta primers and 13 Jbeta primers. TCRdb's copy holds only in-frame clones and misses some; the assay was immunoSEQ multiplex PCR. This table holds some 180,000 clones, 77% found once. This CDR3 spans 15 amino acids. Germline values: CDR1 SNHLY, CDR2 FYNNEI. The junction had 2 bases not matched to a gene; V was cut back by 5 bases and J by 1 base. The TCR sequence derives from a man aged 18 to 30 in good health and CMV-seronegative. The chain combines TRBV2 with TRBJ2-2, with 9 positions matching TRBD1. The sample taken for sequencing was PBMCs. The DNA of the CDR3 is TGTGCCAGCAGTTGGGGACAGGGGAACACCGGGGAGCTGTTTTTT. It translates to CASSWGQGNTGELFF.